Shown below are 23 T cell receptor beta chains from a single sample sequenced in a study of shared clonotypes between healthy human individuals (dated by TCRdb to between 2020 and 2021). Library method: the immunoSEQ multiplex PCR assay. TCRdb holds this immuneACCESS table with in-frame rearrangements only. Some clones are missing; in checked studies, unresolved V genes explain under half, and the rest has no known cause. The sample has over a million clones on record, more than 60% of them singletons. The top ten clonotypes cover about 1.5% of the sample. Sequences were obtained from memory CD4+ T cells sorted from blood. According to the study, the label for this sample's cell subset or site signals: CD45RA-negative fraction. These receptor sequences come from a man aged 18 to 29 in good health.

The chain carries TRBV18 and TRBJ2-5; D is ambiguous. V was pared by 0 bases and J by 8 bases, with 16 bases between. Germline lookup yields CDR1 KGHSH and CDR2 LQKENI. The CDR3 totals 15 residues. The chain's CDR3 is CASSPPSQTLGTQYF. The CDR3 DNA reads TGTGCCAGCTCACCACCGTCGCAGACCTTAGGAACCCAGTACTTC.

The genes are TRBV15 and TRBJ2-3; D is unclear. The CDR3 is 17 amino acids. Germline V lookup: CDR1 LNHNV, CDR2 YYDKDF (reference sequence). Trimming shortened V by 0 bases and J by 1 base, and 14 bases separated the two germline ends. The CDR3 coding sequence is TGTGCCACCAGCAGAGATAGGCTACCTGGGGGCACAGATACGCAGTATTTT. Residues: CATSRDRLPGGTDTQYF. The full variable domain, with the rest looked up from reference TRBV15 and TRBJ2-3, is DAMVIQNPRYQVTQFGKPVTLSCSQTLNHNVMYWYQQKSSQAPKLLFHYYDKDFNNEADTPDNFQSRRPNTSFCFLDIRSPGLGDTAMYLCATSRDRLPGGTDTQYFGPGTRLTVL.

The chain combines TRBV4-1 with TRBJ1-5, with D uncertain. Between the trimmed V and J ends, which lost 4 bases and 0 bases, there was a span of 16 bases. The CDR3 is 17 amino acids. In germline, CDR1 is MGHRA, CDR2 YSYEKL. The chain's CDR3 is CASSRQRSRDSNQPQHF. For the CDR3, the DNA is TGCGCCAGCAGCCGCCAACGAAGCCGGGATAGCAATCAGCCCCAGCATTTT.

V usage is TRBV6-1 and J usage is TRBJ2-3; D is ambiguous. The V end was cut by 6 bases, the J end by 0 bases, with 10 bases between. The CDR3 has 14 amino acids. The V gene's germline CDR1 is MNHNS and CDR2 SASEGT. The CDR3 here is CASSPISSTDTQYF. The CDR3 coding sequence is TGTGCCAGCAGCCCCATCTCTAGCACAGATACGCAGTATTTT.

The V call is TRBV19, the J call TRBJ2-5; tentatively, D is TRBD1 (5 bases). The CDR3 covers 15 residues. Germline V CDR1 and CDR2: LNHDA, SQIVND (reference sequence). Deletions cut 6 bases from V and 5 bases from J, with 19 bases between. The CDR3 nucleotides are TGTGCCAGTAGACTCAGTATGGGGCAGTCTGAGACCCAGTACTTC. This sequence encodes CASRLSMGQSETQYF.

In its sample, this clone was seen once. The V gene is TRBV30, the J gene TRBJ1-2; D call uncertain. CDR3 length: 12 amino acids. V lost 1 base and J lost 2, with 5 bases in between. Germline V lookup: CDR1 GTSNPN, CDR2 SVGIG (reference sequence). The CDR3 sequence: CAWSGRNYGYTF. The CDR3 bases are TGTGCCTGGAGTGGCAGAAACTATGGCTACACCTTC.

The genes are TRBV2 and TRBJ1-6; 9 nucleotides agree with TRBD1. The CDR3 is made up of 14 amino acids. Trimming removed 9 bases from V and 5 bases from J; junction bases left unmatched: 5. Per germline, CDR1 SNHLY and CDR2 FYNNEI. CDR3 nucleotides: TGTGCCAGGACCCGGACAGGGGATAATTCACCCCTCCACTTT. This encodes CARTRTGDNSPLHF.

The chain employs TRBV7-2 and TRBJ1-2, with D tentatively TRBD1 (5 bases). The V gene's germline CDR1 is SGHTA and CDR2 FQGNSA. The CDR3 is 13 residues long. V lost 2 bases and J 4 bases, leaving 8 bases between the germline ends. The CDR3 spells CASSLPGSYGYTF. The CDR3 coding sequence is TGTGCCAGCAGCTTACCAGGGAGCTATGGCTACACCTTC. Full variable domain (missing parts from reference TRBV7-2 and TRBJ1-2): GAGVSQSPSNKVTEKGKDVELRCDPISGHTALYWYRQSLGQGLEFLIYFQGNSAPDKSGLPSDRFSAERTGGSVSTLTIQRTQQEDSAVYLCASSLPGSYGYTFGSGTRLTVV.

This chain links TRBV7-9 with TRBJ1-4; no clear D. Looked up from germline, CDR1 is SEHNR and CDR2 is FQNEAQ (reference sequence). V lost 5 bases to trimming and J lost 7 bases, with 17 bases between them. This CDR3 has 15 amino acids. Here the CDR3 DNA reads TGTGCCAGCAGCCTTCGGACCTCGGCAGGTGAAAAACTGTTTTTT. Translated, it gives CASSLRTSAGEKLFF.

The chain employs TRBV2 and TRBJ1-2, with D maybe TRBD1 (5 bases). This CDR3 is built from 15 residues. From germline, CDR1 is SNHLY and CDR2 FYNNEI. Trimming removed 4 bases from V and 0 bases from J, with 12 bases in between. The DNA for the CDR3 is TGTGCCAGCAGTGTCACCCAGGGCTCTAACTATGGCTACACCTTC. Translating it yields CASSVTQGSNYGYTF.

Only a few counts were recorded for this clone. The chain uses TRBV13 and TRBJ1-6, with TRBD1 matching over 7 bases. The CDR3 loop spans 13 amino acids. The ends lost 6 bases at V and 7 bases at J; junction bases unmatched: 3. CDR1 and CDR2 from the germline V gene are PRHDT and FYEKMQ (reference sequence). This CDR3 reads CASRTGNNSPLHF. As DNA, the CDR3 is TGTGCCAGCAGGACAGGGAACAATTCACCCCTCCACTTT.

The chain employs TRBV28 and TRBJ1-2; possible D gene TRBD1, 6 bases. The ends were cut back, 5 bases at V and 3 bases at J, with 16 bases in the middle. Germline CDR1 and CDR2: MDHEN and SYDVKM. The CDR3 is 15 amino acids. DNA of the CDR3: TGTGCCAGCAGTCTTCCCTCGGCAGGGGACTATGGCTACACCTTC. This encodes CASSLPSAGDYGYTF.

This clone was seen a handful of times. The rearrangement joins TRBV11-3 to TRBJ2-1; maybe TRBD2 (6 bases). V lost 3 bases and J 9 bases, leaving 12 bases between the germline ends. CDR1 is SGHNT, CDR2 YENEEA, per germline. The CDR3 runs 13 residues. Here the CDR3 DNA reads TGTGCCAGCAGCTTGAATCCCGGGGGTGAGCAGTTCTTC. Encoded protein: CASSLNPGGEQFF.

The V and J genes are TRBV7-9 and TRBJ1-6; D not certain. The germline gives CDR1 SEHNR, CDR2 FQNEAQ (reference sequence). The CDR3 is made up of 15 amino acids. Trimming cost V 3 bases and J 15 bases, with 21 bases left between them. The CDR3 region has the DNA TGTGCCAGCAGCTTGGCCGAAAAAGTAAGGGCGAGCCTCCACTTT. As protein: CASSLAEKVRASLHF.

The chain employs TRBV25-1 and TRBJ1-4; TRBD1 agrees at 11 bases. The germline gives CDR1 MGHDK, CDR2 SYGVNS. CDR3 size: 16 residues. V was pared by 3 bases and J by 4 bases, with 4 bases of the junction left unmatched. The CDR3 is CASSDRTGGLNEKLFF. Here the CDR3 DNA reads TGTGCCAGCAGTGATAGGACAGGGGGCCTTAATGAAAAACTGTTTTTT. Using reference TRBV25-1 and TRBJ1-4 for the parts outside the CDR3, the full variable domain is EADIYQTPRYLVIGTGKKITLECSQTMGHDKMYWYQQDPGMELHLIHYSYGVNSTEKGDLSSESTVSRIRTEHFPLTLESARPSHTSQYLCASSDRTGGLNEKLFFGSGTQLSVL.

This sequence joins TRBV7-3 and TRBJ2-7; 10 nucleotides match TRBD1. Trimming took 4 bases from V and 2 from J; bases not matched to a gene: 8. Germline CDR1 SGHTA, CDR2 FQGTGA. This CDR3 region has 16 residues. This CDR3 reads CASSYSGTGAPYEQYF. In DNA form, the CDR3 reads TGTGCCAGCAGCTACTCCGGGACAGGGGCCCCCTACGAGCAGTACTTC.

In this sample, this clone turned up a few times. The V and J genes are TRBV2 and TRBJ2-7; D may be TRBD2 (6 bases). There are 14 residues in the CDR3. With 1 base removed from V and 3 bases from J, the gap between germline ends came to 10 bases. CDR1 is SNHLY, CDR2 FYNNEI, per germline. CDR3 coding DNA: TGTGCCAGCAGTGAAGAAGCTAGCGTCTACGAGCAGTACTTC. Protein product: CASSEEASVYEQYF. The entire variable domain, with the rest obtained from reference TRBV2 and TRBJ2-7, is as follows: EPEVTQTPSHQVTQMGQEVILRCVPISNHLYFYWYRQILGQKVEFLVSFYNNEISEKSEIFDDQFSVERPDGSNFTLKIRSTKLEDSAMYFCASSEEASVYEQYFGPGTRLTVT.

J is TRBJ1-3 and V is TRBV7-8, with a possible D match to TRBD1 (5 bases). Per germline, CDR1 SGHVS and CDR2 FQNEAQ. Trimming pared 4 bases from V and 0 bases from J, leaving 10 bases between. CDR3 length: 15 amino acids. CDR3 coding DNA: TGTGCCAGCAGCTCTTCCGGGACCTCTGGAAACACCATATATTTT. It translates to CASSSSGTSGNTIYF.

Note on this clone: Possible read error: a much larger clone is one base away. V usage is TRBV5-4 and J usage is TRBJ2-7; TRBD1 agrees at 8 bases. With V trimmed by 4 bases and J by 2 bases, 2 bases remained unmatched. The CDR3 has 13 residues. CDR1 is SGHNT and CDR2 is YYREEE in the germline V gene (reference sequence). The CDR3 sequence: CASSRTGTYEQYF. In DNA form, the CDR3 reads TGTGCCAGCAGCCGGACAGGGACCTACGAGCAGTACTTC. The full variable domain, completed using reference TRBV5-4 and TRBJ2-7, is ETGVTQSPTHLIKTRGQQVTLRCSSQSGHNTVSWYQQALGQGPQFIFQYYREEENGRGNFPPRFSGLQFPNYSSELNVNALELDDSALYLCASSRTGTYEQYFGPGTRLTVT.

The chain combines TRBV11-2 with TRBJ2-2, with a weak D call TRBD1 (5 bases). Looked up from germline, CDR1 is SGHAT and CDR2 is FQNNGV. V was cut by 1 base and J by 5 bases, with 11 bases left in between. The CDR3 has 15 residues. CDR3 coding DNA: TGTGCCAGCAGCTTAGGGGCAGGGCGGACCGGGGAGCTGTTTTTT. Translated: CASSLGAGRTGELFF.

The V and J genes are TRBV12-5 and TRBJ2-4; no reliable D call. CDR1 is LGHNT and CDR2 is FRNRAP in the germline V gene. Trimming cost V 0 bases and J 16 bases, with 16 bases left between them. The CDR3 sequence is 13 residues long. DNA for the CDR3: TGTGCTAGTGGTTTGGTACTGCACGACTTCAGTTACTTC. It encodes CASGLVLHDFSYF.

V is TRBV28 and J is TRBJ1-3; D possibly corresponds to TRBD1 (5 bases). Trimming removed 2 bases from V and 0 bases from J, with 14 bases in between. The CDR3 totals 17 residues. Germline V gives CDR1 MDHEN, CDR2 SYDVKM. CDR3 DNA sequence: TGTGCCAGCAGTTTAGGGACTTGGGTCTACTCTGGAAACACCATATATTTT. The encoded protein is CASSLGTWVYSGNTIYF.

The genes are TRBV6-5 and TRBJ2-7, with D uncertain. Trimming cost V 7 bases and J 5 bases, with 12 bases left between them. Germline V gene data show CDR1 as MNHEY and CDR2 as SVGAGI. The CDR3 consists of 12 residues. In DNA, the CDR3 is TGTGCCAGCAATGGCCTGGGGAACGAGCAGTACTTC. Translation: CASNGLGNEQYF.